The 23 T cell receptor beta chains presented below share a single source sample, sequenced in a study of T cell responses to AZD1222 COVID-19 vaccine. TCRdb's copy holds only in-frame clones and misses some; the assay was immunoSEQ multiplex PCR. The data contain some 40,000 clones, about three quarters of them singletons. Sample: peripheral blood, taken on day 0 of AZD1222 vaccination. These receptors all come from an adult in good health.

This clone showed up just a few times. The V call is TRBV6-1, the J call TRBJ1-1; a weak D match, TRBD1 (6 bases). The CDR3 covers 15 residues. CDR1 MNHNS and CDR2 SASEGT come from the germline V gene. V was shortened by 0 bases and J by 5 bases, with 13 bases between the two germline ends. This chain's CDR3 is CASSEAEGGLTEAFF. CDR3 nucleotide sequence: TGTGCCAGCAGTGAAGCAGAGGGGGGGCTTACTGAAGCTTTCTTT.

To note about this clone: Other DNA sequences in this sample translate to the same CDR3. This chain joins TRBV29-1 and TRBJ1-2, with 9 bases matching TRBD1. This CDR3 has 12 residues. In germline, CDR1 is SQVTM, CDR2 ANQGSEA. V shed 4 bases, J shed 4 bases, and the junction held 1 base outside the gene matches. This chain's CDR3 is CSVGTGAYGYTF. DNA for the CDR3: TGCAGCGTTGGGACAGGGGCCTATGGCTACACCTTC.

The chain uses TRBV18 and TRBJ2-2, with a tentative D call TRBD1 (6 bases). CDR1 KGHSH and CDR2 LQKENI come from the germline V gene. The ends were cut back, 2 bases at V and 0 bases at J, with 10 bases in the middle. The CDR3 is made up of 16 amino acids. CDR3 residues: CASSPNQGTNTGELFF. CDR3 nucleotide sequence: TGTGCCAGCTCACCAAATCAGGGGACGAACACCGGGGAGCTGTTTTTT.

The rearrangement joins TRBV5-1 to TRBJ1-5; possibly TRBD1 for D (5 bases). Trimming shortened V by 4 bases and J by 0 bases, and 11 bases separated the two germline ends. CDR1 SGHRS and CDR2 YFSETQ come from the germline V gene. The CDR3 has 15 residues. Here the CDR3 DNA reads TGCGCCAGCAGCCTGTCGGGGGATAGCAATCAGCCCCAGCATTTT. It yields the protein CASSLSGDSNQPQHF.

V and J are TRBV18 and TRBJ2-1, with 7 bases lining up with TRBD2. The ends lost 0 bases at V and 0 bases at J; junction bases unmatched: 5. Germline CDR1 is KGHSH and CDR2 is LQKENI. The CDR3 extends over 17 amino acids. The CDR3 DNA is TGTGCCAGCTCACCACCTAGCGGGCCCGCCTCCTACAATGAGCAGTTCTTC. Translated, it gives CASSPPSGPASYNEQFF.

The rearrangement links TRBV7-9 to TRBJ1-2, with 9 bases fitting TRBD1. The length of the CDR3 is 15 residues. The trim removed 5 bases at V and 1 base at J, leaving 5 bases unmatched. Germline V CDR1 and CDR2: SEHNR, FQNEAQ (reference sequence). CDR3 in DNA: TGTGCCAGCAGCGCCACAGGGGGCAGTAACTATGGCTACACCTTC. Its translation is CASSATGGSNYGYTF.

The J gene is TRBJ2-1, the V gene TRBV6-5; 10 nucleotides line up with TRBD1. CDR1 is MNHEY, CDR2 SVGAGI, per germline. This CDR3 is 15 amino acids long. Trimming at V came to 6 bases and at J to 2 bases, leaving 4 bases not matched to a gene. The CDR3 loop is CASRADRGPYNEQFF. The CDR3 region has the DNA TGTGCCAGCAGGGCCGACAGGGGGCCCTACAATGAGCAGTTCTTC.

V usage is TRBV30 and J usage is TRBJ1-1, with no clear D. The CDR3 runs to 10 residues. Germline CDR1 reads GTSNPN; CDR2 reads SVGIG (reference sequence). CDR3 coding DNA: TGTTCTCTAGGGTACACTGAAGCTTTCTTT. It is translated as CSLGYTEAFF.

The chain joins TRBV24-1 to TRBJ1-5; the D is unclear. The CDR3 runs to 12 residues. Trimming removed 5 bases at V and 4 bases at J, with 5 bases between. Germline V gene data show CDR1 as KGHDR and CDR2 as SFDVKD. The CDR3 bases are TGTGCCACCAGTGTTGGGAATCAGCCCCAGCATTTT. This encodes CATSVGNQPQHF.

The chain joins TRBV6-5 to TRBJ2-2, with 8 bases identical to TRBD1. Germline V gene sequence: CDR1 MNHEY, CDR2 SVGAGI. V lost 8 bases to trimming and J lost 5 bases; unmatched junction nucleotides: 7. The CDR3 spans 14 residues. CDR3 protein: CASRTGSGTGELFF. Written as DNA, the CDR3 is TGTGCCAGCCGGACAGGGTCGGGGACCGGGGAGCTGTTTTTT.

J is TRBJ1-1 and V is TRBV3-1 (or the pseudogene TRBV3-2); no reliable D call. This CDR3 has 15 residues. Germline assignment: CDR1 LGHDT and CDR2 YNNKEL (reference sequence). The germline V and J ends were trimmed by 7 bases and 2 bases, with 17 bases remaining between them. DNA for the CDR3: TGTGCCAGCACCGAAGAGGGCAGGATTAACACTGAAGCTTTCTTT. Translating it yields CASTEEGRINTEAFF.

This chain joins TRBV2 and TRBJ1-6; a weak D match, TRBD1 (6 bases). The CDR3 extends over 13 amino acids. V shed 7 bases and J shed 8 bases, with 12 bases lying between them. Germline CDR1 SNHLY, CDR2 FYNNEI. The CDR3 sequence is CASKDWTDSPLHF. The CDR3 DNA follows: TGTGCCAGCAAGGATTGGACAGATTCACCCCTCCACTTT.

V usage is TRBV30 and J usage is TRBJ1-2; 7 bases are shared with TRBD1. The CDR3 length is 14 residues. The V gene end was trimmed by 1 base and the J gene end by 3 bases; junction bases not matched to a gene: 5. In germline, CDR1 is GTSNPN, CDR2 SVGIG (reference sequence). The CDR3 region has the DNA TGTGCCTGGAGTGACAGGGGAGGGCACTATGGCTACACCTTC. As protein: CAWSDRGGHYGYTF.

The chain couples TRBV7-9 to TRBJ2-3; 11 nucleotides agree with TRBD2. The CDR3 contains 15 residues. Trimming took 4 bases from V and 3 from J; bases not matched to a gene: 3. Germline V gene lookup returns CDR1 SEHNR and CDR2 FQNEAQ (reference sequence). CDR3 coding DNA: TGTGCCAGCAGCTCCCGGACTAGCGGGACAGATACGCAGTATTTT. This codes for CASSSRTSGTDTQYF.

The chain combines TRBV28 with TRBJ1-1, with D unresolved. Trimming cost V 4 bases and J 3 bases, with 9 bases left between them. Per germline, CDR1 MDHEN and CDR2 SYDVKM. The CDR3 length is 13 residues. The CDR3 region is CASSSPGYTEAFF. The CDR3 DNA sequence: TGTGCCAGCAGTTCCCCGGGGTACACTGAAGCTTTCTTT.

V is TRBV18 and J is TRBJ2-5; 10 nucleotides align to TRBD1. The CDR3 is 15 residues long. Germline CDR1 is KGHSH and CDR2 is LQKENI. V shed 6 bases and J 5 bases; nucleotides not matched to a gene: 9. The CDR3 coding sequence is TGTGCCAGCTCGCGAGGGACAGGGGAATGGGAGACCCAGTACTTC. It codes for CASSRGTGEWETQYF.

This clone was seen a handful of times. This chain joins TRBV2 and TRBJ1-3; 8 nucleotides align to TRBD1. Germline CDR1 and CDR2: SNHLY and FYNNEI. The CDR3 has 14 residues. Trimming at V came to 8 bases and at J to 4 bases, leaving 7 bases not matched to a gene. The CDR3 sequence: CASGSRTGGNTIYF. The CDR3 DNA reads TGTGCCAGCGGAAGTAGGACAGGGGGAAACACCATATATTTT. The whole variable domain, remainder taken from reference TRBV2 and TRBJ1-3, is EPEVTQTPSHQVTQMGQEVILRCVPISNHLYFYWYRQILGQKVEFLVSFYNNEISEKSEIFDDQFSVERPDGSNFTLKIRSTKLEDSAMYFCASGSRTGGNTIYFGEGSWLTVV.

In this sample, this clone turned up a few times. This sequence joins TRBV7-8 and TRBJ2-1; possibly TRBD2 for D (5 bases). V was pared by 5 bases and J by 5 bases, with 13 bases between. This CDR3 spans 14 amino acids. CDR1 and CDR2 (germline): SGHVS, FQNEAQ. The CDR3 region is CASSNFRTDNEQFF. In DNA, the CDR3 is TGTGCCAGCAGCAATTTCCGGACTGACAATGAGCAGTTCTTC.

The J gene is TRBJ1-2, the V gene TRBV3-1 (or the pseudogene TRBV3-2); no firm D call. Trimming left V 3 bases short and J 1 base short, with 9 bases between. Germline V gene lookup returns CDR1 LGHDT and CDR2 YNNKEL (reference sequence). The CDR3 consists of 14 residues. The CDR3 sequence: CASSHLGLNYGYTF. CDR3 coding DNA: TGTGCCAGCAGCCATTTAGGACTTAACTATGGCTACACCTTC.

The CDR3 loop is CASSFGTVNQPQHF. For the CDR3, the DNA is TGTGCCAGCAGCTTCGGGACGGTAAATCAGCCCCAGCATTTT. The chain carries TRBV5-6 and TRBJ1-5; the D gene is possibly TRBD1 (5 bases). Germline loops: CDR1 SGHDT, CDR2 YYEEEE. V was shortened by 2 bases and J by 4 bases, with 10 bases between the two germline ends. This CDR3 region has 14 residues.

The V and J genes are TRBV5-1 and TRBJ1-1; 9 bases match TRBD1. Trimming cost V 4 bases and J 0 bases; bases outside gene matches: 7. The germline V gene encodes CDR1 SGHRS and CDR2 YFSETQ. The CDR3 covers 16 residues. DNA of the CDR3: TGCGCCAGCAGCCTGCGGACAGGGGCCCTGAACACTGAAGCTTTCTTT. Its translation: CASSLRTGALNTEAFF. Supplemented by reference TRBV5-1 and TRBJ1-1, the full variable domain reads KAGVTQTPRYLIKTRGQQVTLSCSPISGHRSVSWYQQTPGQGLQFLFEYFSETQRNKGNFPGRFSGRQFSNSRSEMNVSTLELGDSALYLCASSLRTGALNTEAFFGQGTRLTVV.

CDR3 nucleotides: TGTGCCAGCAGCCCCCTAGCGGGGGATCCCTCAAATCCCTACGAGCAGTACTTC. Translated, it gives CASSPLAGDPSNPYEQYF. The chain recombines TRBV4-2 with TRBJ2-7; 10 positions match TRBD2. The CDR3 contains 18 residues. V gave up 4 bases and J gave up 2 bases; unmatched junction bases: 14. CDR1 and CDR2 (germline): LGHNA, YNFKEQ.

J is TRBJ1-3 and V is TRBV7-3, with TRBD1 as a possible D gene (5 bases). Germline lookup yields CDR1 SGHTA and CDR2 FQGTGA. The CDR3 is made up of 13 amino acids. The V end lost 4 bases, the J end lost 8 bases, and 12 bases lay between the germline ends. The CDR3 region is CASSWAPGDTIYF. CDR3 nucleotides: TGTGCCAGCAGCTGGGCCCCGGGGGACACCATATATTTT.